Listed below are T cell receptor beta chains from one sample, sequenced in a study of T cell responses to AZD1222 COVID-19 vaccine. The protocol was immunoSEQ multiplex PCR, while the TCRdb copy is restricted to in-frame clones and leaves out a portion. The sample has 80,000 to 95,000 clones, approximately 90% seen once. The sequencing used peripheral blood, collected on day 0 of MenACWY control vaccination. These receptors came from an adult in good health. Both conserved end residues are part of each CDR3. Each record gives: V gene, J gene, clone size, D gene, CDR3 DNA, CDR3 protein. The D gene is left open where the match is weak. Expanded clones are given a class, and other clones once, few, many or no size at all.

v_call: TRBV27; j_call: TRBJ1-4; clone_size: -; d_call: TRBD1; cdr3_nt: TGTGCCAGCAGTTTCGGACAGGGCAGGGAAAAACTGTTTTTT; cdr3_aa: CASSFGQGREKLFF
v_call: TRBV15; j_call: TRBJ1-4; clone_size: -; d_call: -; cdr3_nt: TGTGCCACCAGCAGGGCGGGGGCAACTAATGAAAAACTGTTTTTT; cdr3_aa: CATSRAGATNEKLFF
v_call: TRBV5-4; j_call: TRBJ2-1; clone_size: -; d_call: -; cdr3_nt: TGTGCCAGCAGCCCTCCCACGGACGGCTACAATGAGCAGTTCTTC; cdr3_aa: CASSPPTDGYNEQFF
v_call: TRBV2; j_call: TRBJ1-4; clone_size: -; d_call: -; cdr3_nt: TGTGCCAGCAGTGAAAAAGGGTGGGTTGAAAAACTGTTTTTT; cdr3_aa: CASSEKGWVEKLFF
v_call: TRBV7-3; j_call: TRBJ2-6; clone_size: -; d_call: -; cdr3_nt: TGTGCCAGCAGCTTAACGGGACGCCCGTCTGGGGCCAACGTCCTGACTTTC; cdr3_aa: CASSLTGRPSGANVLTF
v_call: TRBV10-1; j_call: TRBJ2-1; clone_size: -; d_call: TRBD2; cdr3_nt: TGCGCCAGCAGTGGTCCGGGACTAGCGGGAGTAGGGGAGCAGTTCTTC; cdr3_aa: CASSGPGLAGVGEQFF
v_call: TRBV3-1/TRBV3-2; j_call: TRBJ2-1; clone_size: -; d_call: -; cdr3_nt: TGTGCCAGCAGCCCTATAGGGACCTTTACTTACAATGAGCAGTTCTTC; cdr3_aa: CASSPIGTFTYNEQFF
v_call: TRBV29-1; j_call: TRBJ2-7; clone_size: once; d_call: -; cdr3_nt: TGCAGCGTTGAGAGCGGTACCTACGAGCAGTACTTC; cdr3_aa: CSVESGTYEQYF
v_call: TRBV19; j_call: TRBJ1-4; clone_size: -; d_call: -; cdr3_nt: TGTGCCAGTAGCCGCGACAGTGCAACTAATGAAAAACTGTTTTTT; cdr3_aa: CASSRDSATNEKLFF
v_call: TRBV7-3; j_call: TRBJ2-7; clone_size: -; d_call: TRBD2; cdr3_nt: TGTGCCAGCAGCTTAGCGGGAGAGTACGAGCAGTACTTC; cdr3_aa: CASSLAGEYEQYF
v_call: TRBV10-3; j_call: TRBJ2-3; clone_size: -; d_call: -; cdr3_nt: TGTGCCATCAGTGAGCGGAACACAGATACGCAGTATTTT; cdr3_aa: CAISERNTDTQYF
v_call: TRBV29-1; j_call: TRBJ1-2; clone_size: -; d_call: -; cdr3_nt: TGCAGCGTTGGGGAAGCGGGCTACACCTTC; cdr3_aa: CSVGEAGYTF
v_call: TRBV12-3/TRBV12-4; j_call: TRBJ1-2; clone_size: -; d_call: -; cdr3_nt: TGTGCCAGCAGTTTAAGGGGCTACACCTTC; cdr3_aa: CASSLRGYTF
v_call: TRBV12-3/TRBV12-4; j_call: TRBJ1-4; clone_size: few; d_call: -; cdr3_nt: TGTGCCAGCAGTGTAGAACAGGGCCGGGGGTTTTTT; cdr3_aa: CASSVEQGRGFF
v_call: TRBV6-5; j_call: TRBJ1-2; clone_size: -; d_call: -; cdr3_nt: TGTGCCAGCAGTTACATGGGGGGCGGCTATGGCTACACCTTC; cdr3_aa: CASSYMGGGYGYTF
v_call: TRBV19; j_call: TRBJ1-1; clone_size: -; d_call: -; cdr3_nt: TGTGCCAGTAGTTTCCTCTCAGGCATGAACACTGAAGCTTTCTTT; cdr3_aa: CASSFLSGMNTEAFF
v_call: TRBV7-3; j_call: TRBJ2-1; clone_size: once; d_call: TRBD2; cdr3_nt: TGTGCCAGCAGCCCGACTAGCGGGAGTGGTAATGAGCAGTTCTTC; cdr3_aa: CASSPTSGSGNEQFF